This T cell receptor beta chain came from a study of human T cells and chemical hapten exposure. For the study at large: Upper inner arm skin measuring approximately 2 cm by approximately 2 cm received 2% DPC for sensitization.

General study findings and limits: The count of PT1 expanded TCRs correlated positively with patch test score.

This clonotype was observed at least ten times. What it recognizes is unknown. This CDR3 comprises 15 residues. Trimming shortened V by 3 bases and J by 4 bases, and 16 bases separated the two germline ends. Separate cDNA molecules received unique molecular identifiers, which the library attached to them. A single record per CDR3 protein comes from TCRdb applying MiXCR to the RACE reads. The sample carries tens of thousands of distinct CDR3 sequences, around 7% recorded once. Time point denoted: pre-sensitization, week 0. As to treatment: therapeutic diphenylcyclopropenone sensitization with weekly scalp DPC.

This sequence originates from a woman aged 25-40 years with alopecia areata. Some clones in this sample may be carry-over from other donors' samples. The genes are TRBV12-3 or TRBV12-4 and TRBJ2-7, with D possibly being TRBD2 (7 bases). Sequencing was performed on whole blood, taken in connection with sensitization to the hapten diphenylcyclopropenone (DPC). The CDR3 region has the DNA TGTGCCAGCAGTTTGAGGGCGGGGGCACCGTACGAGCAGTACTTC. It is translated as CASSLRAGAPYEQYF.